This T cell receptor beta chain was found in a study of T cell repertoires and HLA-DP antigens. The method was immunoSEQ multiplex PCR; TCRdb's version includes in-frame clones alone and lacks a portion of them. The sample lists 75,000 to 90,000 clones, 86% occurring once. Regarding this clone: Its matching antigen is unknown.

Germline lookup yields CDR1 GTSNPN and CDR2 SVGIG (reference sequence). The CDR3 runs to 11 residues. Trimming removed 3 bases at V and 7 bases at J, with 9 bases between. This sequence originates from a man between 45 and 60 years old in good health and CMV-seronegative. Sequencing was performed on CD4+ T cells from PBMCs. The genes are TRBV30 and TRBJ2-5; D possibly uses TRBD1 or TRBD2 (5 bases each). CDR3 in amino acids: CAWSTGRTQYF. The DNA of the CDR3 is TGTGCCTGGAGCACGGGGCGGACCCAGTACTTC.